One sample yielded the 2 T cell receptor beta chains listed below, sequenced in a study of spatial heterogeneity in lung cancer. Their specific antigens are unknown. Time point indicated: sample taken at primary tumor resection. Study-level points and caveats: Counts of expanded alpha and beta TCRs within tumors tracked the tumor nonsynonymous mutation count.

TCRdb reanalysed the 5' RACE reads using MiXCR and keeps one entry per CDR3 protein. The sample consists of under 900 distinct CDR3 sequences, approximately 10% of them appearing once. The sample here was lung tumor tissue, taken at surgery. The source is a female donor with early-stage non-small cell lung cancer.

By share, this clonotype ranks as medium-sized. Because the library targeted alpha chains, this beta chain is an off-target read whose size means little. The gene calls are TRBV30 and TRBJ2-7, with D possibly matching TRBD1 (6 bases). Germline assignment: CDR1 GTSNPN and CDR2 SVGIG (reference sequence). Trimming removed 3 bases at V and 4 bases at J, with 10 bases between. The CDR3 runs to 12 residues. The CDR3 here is CAWSDQGYEQYF. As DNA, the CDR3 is TGTGCCTGGAGCGACCAGGGGTACGAGCAGTACTTC. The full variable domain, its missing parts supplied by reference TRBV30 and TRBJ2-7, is SQTIHQWPATLVQPVGSPLSLECTVEGTSNPNLYWYRQAAGRGLQLLFYSVGIGQISSEVPQNLSASRPQDRQFILSSKKLLLSDSGFYLCAWSDQGYEQYFGPGTRLTVT.

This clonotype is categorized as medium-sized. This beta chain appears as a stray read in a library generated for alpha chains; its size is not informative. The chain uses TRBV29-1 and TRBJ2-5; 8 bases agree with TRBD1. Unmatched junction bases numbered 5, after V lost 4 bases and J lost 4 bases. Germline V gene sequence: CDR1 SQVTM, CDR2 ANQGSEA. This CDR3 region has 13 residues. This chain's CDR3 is CSVAPDRAETQYF. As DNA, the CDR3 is TGCAGCGTTGCGCCGGACAGGGCAGAGACCCAGTACTTC.